The rows below give T cell receptor beta chains drawn from one sample of a study of cytomegalovirus exposure and HLA in healthy donors. Libraries were prepared by immunoSEQ multiplex PCR; TCRdb keeps only in-frame clonotypes and omits some of them. Here the sample spans about 120,000 clones, about 9.4% being singletons. Material: PBMCs. These receptors all stem from a woman in her thirties or forties in good health and CMV-seropositive. Each CDR3 is given without its conserved first and last residue.

CDR3: ASSRGTNTEAF; V: TRBV5-1
CDR3: ASSLGNNPSYEQY; V: TRBV7-8
CDR3: ASSLVGGTGELF; V: TRBV27
CDR3: ASSFSLAGGPGSYEQY; V: TRBV5-6
CDR3: ASAEGAPEAF; V: TRBV2
CDR3: ATERGGKVDTQY; V: TRBV10-3
CDR3: ASSFGTAQETQY; V: TRBV5-1
CDR3: ASSPSTSGANVLT; V: TRBV6-6
CDR3: ASSFDTYNEQF; V: TRBV11-2
CDR3: ASSVEVAGYEQF; V: TRBV9
CDR3: ASSFSSGMNTEAF; V: TRBV11-3
CDR3: ASSFRLAGGSTGELF; V: TRBV5-1
CDR3: ASSPTQSYGYT; V: TRBV7-6
CDR3: ASSLLTSGSNEQF; V: TRBV5-1
CDR3: ASSENSHNEQF; V: TRBV2
CDR3: ASGFYGNTEAF; V: TRBV12-5
CDR3: ASSSRTDFYEQY; V: TRBV2
CDR3: ASSEGGTTF; V: TRBV6-1
CDR3: ASSSQRVNSPLH; V: TRBV5-4
CDR3: ASSERGRFDEQY; V: TRBV10-1
CDR3: AISEGRGSYTGELF; V: TRBV10-3